The 16 T cell receptor beta chains presented below share a single source sample, sequenced in a study of shared clonotypes between healthy human individuals. Assay used: immunoSEQ multiplex PCR; TCRdb lists only in-frame clones, some missing. Seen here are a few hundred thousand clones, 97% observed once, and the top ten hold 0.045% to 0.07%. Input material: naive CD4+ T cells sorted from blood. Stated subset: CD45RA+ positively selected. The receptors come from a young woman in good health.

V is TRBV27 and J is TRBJ2-5; 12 positions match TRBD2. The J call is in doubt because the DNA end fits TRBJ2-7 better. This CDR3 is 14 amino acids long. Germline V gives CDR1 MNHEY, CDR2 SMNVEV (reference sequence). The CDR3 sequence is CASRRLAGAHEQYF. The CDR3 DNA is TGTGCCAGCAGAAGACTAGCGGGAGCCCACGAGCAGTACTTC.

This chain connects TRBV5-8 to TRBJ2-5; D remains ambiguous. This CDR3 has 16 residues. Deletions cut 3 bases from V and 1 base from J, with 16 bases between. CDR1 is SGHTS and CDR2 is YDEGEE in the germline V gene. This CDR3 is CASSYTRVGGQETQYF. The CDR3 DNA reads TGTGCCAGCAGCTACACCCGGGTGGGCGGCCAAGAGACCCAGTACTTC.

The chain is built from TRBV29-1 and TRBJ2-3; D is perhaps TRBD1 (5 bases). V lost 3 bases, J lost 5 bases, and 18 bases lay in between. The CDR3 sequence is 15 residues long. Germline assignment: CDR1 SQVTM and CDR2 ANQGSEA. The DNA of the CDR3 is TGCAGCGTTGAGCCGGGCCAAAGGGGCGGAGATACGCAGTATTTT. Translating it yields CSVEPGQRGGDTQYF.

This clone has a single count. This chain links TRBV18 with TRBJ1-2, with D perhaps TRBD1 (5 bases). The CDR3 is 15 amino acids. Between the trimmed V and J ends, which lost 3 bases and 3 bases, there was a span of 14 bases. Germline CDR1 reads KGHSH; CDR2 reads LQKENI. The CDR3 coding sequence is TGTGCCAGCTCACCCTACAGGCCAGATGACTATGGCTACACCTTC. Protein sequence: CASSPYRPDDYGYTF.

The DNA of the CDR3 is TGTGCCACCCGGTGGGCAGGGACAGAGACCCAGTACTTC. Its protein product is CATRWAGTETQYF. The V and J genes are TRBV19 and TRBJ2-5, with D perhaps assigned TRBD1 or TRBD2 (5 bases each). The germline CDR1 and CDR2 sequences are LNHDA and SQIVND (reference sequence). Trimming cost V 10 bases and J 4 bases, with 16 bases left between them. The CDR3 consists of 13 residues.

The chain is built from TRBV6-1 and TRBJ2-1, with a possible D match to TRBD2 (5 bases). CDR3 length: 16 amino acids. Per the germline V gene, CDR1 is MNHNS and CDR2 is SASEGT. V lost 0 bases, J lost 2 bases, and 11 bases lay in between. CDR3 nucleotide sequence: TGTGCCAGCAGTGAAGCCCAGCCGGGGACCTACAATGAGCAGTTCTTC. Amino acid sequence: CASSEAQPGTYNEQFF.

The gene calls are TRBV2 and TRBJ2-7, with D possibly matching TRBD2 (6 bases). The CDR3 consists of 13 residues. Germline V gene lookup returns CDR1 SNHLY and CDR2 FYNNEI. Trimming took off 0 bases at V and 7 bases at J, with 10 bases between the two ends. The CDR3 DNA reads TGTGCCAGCAGTGAAGCTTGGGCGGGGGAGCAGTACTTC. It specifies CASSEAWAGEQYF. Filled out from reference TRBV2 and TRBJ2-7, the complete variable domain reads EPEVTQTPSHQVTQMGQEVILRCVPISNHLYFYWYRQILGQKVEFLVSFYNNEISEKSEIFDDQFSVERPDGSNFTLKIRSTKLEDSAMYFCASSEAWAGEQYFGPGTRLTVT.

V is TRBV29-1 and J is TRBJ1-1; D remains ambiguous. The CDR3 sequence is 14 residues long. Trimming took 3 bases from V and 0 from J, leaving 11 bases between them. Germline CDR1 reads SQVTM; CDR2 reads ANQGSEA. CDR3 coding DNA: TGCAGCGTTGATGGGCTATTAATGAACACTGAAGCTTTCTTT. Translated: CSVDGLLMNTEAFF.

In this sample, this clone turned up once. The chain employs TRBV18 and TRBJ1-1; D is unclear. The length of the CDR3 is 11 residues. V gave up 2 bases and J gave up 10 bases, with 8 bases separating them. In germline, CDR1 is KGHSH, CDR2 LQKENI. The CDR3 reads CASSPVEGAFF. CDR3 bases: TGTGCCAGCTCACCAGTAGAGGGAGCTTTCTTT.

The chain couples TRBV18 to TRBJ2-7; a possible D gene is TRBD1 (5 bases). Trimming removed 4 bases from V and 6 bases from J, with 13 bases in between. This CDR3 region has 13 residues. CDR1 is KGHSH and CDR2 is LQKENI in the germline V gene. This CDR3 reads CASSRAGSGEQYF. The CDR3 DNA sequence: TGTGCCAGCTCACGGGCAGGGTCTGGCGAGCAGTACTTC.

The CDR3 reads CASSLGVGEQFF. The CDR3, as DNA: TGTGCCAGCAGCTTAGGGGTCGGTGAGCAGTTCTTC. The rearrangement joins TRBV7-2 to TRBJ2-1; D is ambiguous. CDR3 size: 12 residues. V was shortened by 1 base and J by 9 bases, with 7 bases between the two germline ends. CDR1 is SGHTA and CDR2 is FQGNSA in the germline V gene.

The chain is built from TRBV5-1 and TRBJ2-3; the D gene could be TRBD1 or TRBD2 (5 bases each). V lost 0 bases and J lost 2, with 13 bases in between. CDR1 is SGHRS, CDR2 YFSETQ, per germline. This CDR3 has 16 amino acids. The CDR3 loop is CASSLGQGTHTDTQYF. As DNA, the CDR3 is TGCGCCAGCAGCTTGGGACAAGGGACCCACACAGATACGCAGTATTTT.

The chain couples TRBV29-1 to TRBJ1-1; D uncertain. The V end was cut by 0 bases, the J end by 5 bases, with 4 bases between. Germline lookup yields CDR1 SQVTM and CDR2 ANQGSEA. This CDR3 region has 11 residues. The CDR3 nucleotides are TGCAGCGTTGAAGAGAGGACTGAAGCTTTCTTT. Translated, it gives CSVEERTEAFF.

This clone was observed once. The V call is TRBV7-9, the J call TRBJ2-7, with 14 nucleotides matching TRBD2. The CDR3 runs 18 residues. CDR1 SEHNR and CDR2 FQNEAQ come from the germline V gene (reference sequence). V lost 1 base, J lost 0 bases, and 5 bases stayed unmatched. The CDR3 region has the DNA TGTGCCAGCAGCTTAGGACTAGCGGGAGGGCTTAGCTCCTACGAGCAGTACTTC. Encoded protein: CASSLGLAGGLSSYEQYF.

V gene TRBV27 combines with J gene TRBJ2-1; 10 bases are shared with TRBD2. CDR1 MNHEY and CDR2 SMNVEV come from the germline V gene (reference sequence). V lost 7 bases, J lost 0 bases, and 6 bases stayed unmatched. The CDR3 covers 16 residues. The CDR3 sequence: CASMRASGSSYNEQFF. Written as DNA, the CDR3 is TGTGCCAGCATGAGGGCTAGCGGGAGCTCCTACAATGAGCAGTTCTTC.

The CDR3 nucleotides are TGTGCCTGGAGTATATTCGGGACTGTACGGATTAATGAAAAACTGTTTTTT. Its translation: CAWSIFGTVRINEKLFF. The J gene is TRBJ1-4, the V gene TRBV30; D is possibly TRBD1 (5 bases). The germline V gene encodes CDR1 GTSNPN and CDR2 SVGIG (reference sequence). This CDR3 spans 17 amino acids. The V and J ends lost 2 bases and 4 bases respectively, with 20 bases between them.